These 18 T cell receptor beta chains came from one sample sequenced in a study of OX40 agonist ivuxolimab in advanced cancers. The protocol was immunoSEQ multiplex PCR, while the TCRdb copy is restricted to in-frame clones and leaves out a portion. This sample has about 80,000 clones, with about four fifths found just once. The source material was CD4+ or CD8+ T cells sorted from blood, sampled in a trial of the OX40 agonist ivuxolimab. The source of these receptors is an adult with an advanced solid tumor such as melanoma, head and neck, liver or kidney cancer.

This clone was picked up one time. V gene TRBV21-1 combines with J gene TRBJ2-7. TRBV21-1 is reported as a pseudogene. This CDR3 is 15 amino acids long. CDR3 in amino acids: CASSTLEGVSYEQYF. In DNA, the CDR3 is TGTGCCAGCAGCACCTTGGAGGGGGTCTCCTACGAGCAGTACTTC.

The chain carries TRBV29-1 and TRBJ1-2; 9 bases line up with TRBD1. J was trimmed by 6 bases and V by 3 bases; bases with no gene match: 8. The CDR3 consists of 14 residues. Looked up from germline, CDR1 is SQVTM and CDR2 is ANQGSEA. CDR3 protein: CSVDMGQGNHGYTF. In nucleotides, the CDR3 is TGCAGCGTTGATATGGGACAGGGAAATCATGGCTACACCTTC.

The CDR3 nucleotides are TGTGCCAGTAGTGCTCGGGACAGACTATACACTGAAGCTTTCTTT. This gives the protein CASSARDRLYTEAFF. The V gene is TRBV19, the J gene TRBJ1-1; 7 bases are a match to TRBD1. J gave up 3 bases and V 5 bases, and 9 bases lay outside the gene matches. The V gene's germline CDR1 is LNHDA and CDR2 SQIVND (reference sequence). CDR3 length: 15 amino acids. Filled out from reference TRBV19 and TRBJ1-1, the complete variable domain reads DGGITQSPKYLFRKEGQNVTLSCEQNLNHDAMYWYRQDPGQGLRLIYYSQIVNDFQKGDIAEGYSVSREKKESFPLTVTSAQKNPTAFYLCASSARDRLYTEAFFGQGTRLTVV.

The CDR3 protein is CASSLAIGYPPLYEQYF. CDR3 nucleotide sequence: TGTGCCAGCAGCTTAGCGATCGGTTACCCCCCTCTCTACGAGCAGTACTTC. The chain links TRBV7-6 to TRBJ2-7; D unclear. The length of the CDR3 is 17 residues. Germline V gives CDR1 SGHVS, CDR2 FNYEAQ. V lost 0 bases and J 3 bases, leaving 18 bases between the germline ends.

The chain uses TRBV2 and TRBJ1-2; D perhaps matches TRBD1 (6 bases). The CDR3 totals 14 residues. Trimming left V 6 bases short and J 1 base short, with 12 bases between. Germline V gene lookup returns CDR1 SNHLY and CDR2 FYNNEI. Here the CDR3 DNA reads TGTGCCAGCAGCCGGGACACCGGTAACTATGGCTACACCTTC. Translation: CASSRDTGNYGYTF. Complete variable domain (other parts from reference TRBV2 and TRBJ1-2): EPEVTQTPSHQVTQMGQEVILRCVPISNHLYFYWYRQILGQKVEFLVSFYNNEISEKSEIFDDQFSVERPDGSNFTLKIRSTKLEDSAMYFCASSRDTGNYGYTFGSGTRLTVV.

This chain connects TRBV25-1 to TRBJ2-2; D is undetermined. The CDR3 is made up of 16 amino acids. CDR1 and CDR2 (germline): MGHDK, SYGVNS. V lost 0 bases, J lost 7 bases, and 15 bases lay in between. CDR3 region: CASSEYKSAVSGELFF. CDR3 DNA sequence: TGTGCCAGCAGTGAATATAAAAGCGCCGTGAGCGGGGAGCTGTTTTTT.

As DNA, the CDR3 is TGCAGCGTTGTAGCCGGGTGGACTGAAGCTTTCTTT. Translation: CSVVAGWTEAFF. This chain uses TRBV29-1 with TRBJ1-1; D call uncertain. Germline values: CDR1 SQVTM, CDR2 ANQGSEA. This CDR3 has 12 residues. Trimming removed 4 bases at V and 5 bases at J, with 11 bases between.

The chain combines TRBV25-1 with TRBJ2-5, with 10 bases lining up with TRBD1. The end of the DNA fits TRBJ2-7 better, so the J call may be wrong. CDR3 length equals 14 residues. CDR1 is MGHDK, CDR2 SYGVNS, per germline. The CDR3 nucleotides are TGTGCCAGCAGAGGTAGGACAGGGGGCTACGAGCAGTACTTC. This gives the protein CASRGRTGGYEQYF.

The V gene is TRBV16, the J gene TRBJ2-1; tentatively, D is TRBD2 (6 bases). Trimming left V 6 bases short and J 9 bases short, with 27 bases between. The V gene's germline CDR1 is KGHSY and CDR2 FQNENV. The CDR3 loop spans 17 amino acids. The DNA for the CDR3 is TGTGCCAGCAGTCATACGGGAGACAAATTATTTGAGCGTGAGCAGTTCTTC. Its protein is CASSHTGDKLFEREQFF.

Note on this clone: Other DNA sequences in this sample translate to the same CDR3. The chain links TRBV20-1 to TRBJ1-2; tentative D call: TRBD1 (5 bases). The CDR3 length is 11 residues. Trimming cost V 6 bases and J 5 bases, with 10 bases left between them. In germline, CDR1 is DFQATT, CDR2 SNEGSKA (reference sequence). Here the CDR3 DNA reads TGCAGTGCAGGGGACTGGTATGGCTACACCTTC. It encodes CSAGDWYGYTF.

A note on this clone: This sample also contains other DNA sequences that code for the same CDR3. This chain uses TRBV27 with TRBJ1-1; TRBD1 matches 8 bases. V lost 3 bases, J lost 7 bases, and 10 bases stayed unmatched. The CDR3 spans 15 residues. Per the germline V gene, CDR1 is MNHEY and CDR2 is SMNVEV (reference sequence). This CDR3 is CASSFGDRSIGEAFF. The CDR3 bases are TGTGCCAGCAGTTTTGGGGACAGGTCTATAGGTGAAGCTTTCTTT.

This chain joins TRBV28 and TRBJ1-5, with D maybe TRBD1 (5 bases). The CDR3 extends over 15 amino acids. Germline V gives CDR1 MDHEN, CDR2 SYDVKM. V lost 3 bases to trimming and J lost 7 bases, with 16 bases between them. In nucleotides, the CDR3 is TGTGCCAGCAGTTTCGGGGCCCGGTCGGGGCAGCCCCAGCATTTT. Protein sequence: CASSFGARSGQPQHF.

CDR3: CASSQSRQSEQYF. DNA for the CDR3: TGCGCCAGCAGCCAGTCTAGACAGAGCGAGCAGTACTTC. The gene calls are TRBV4-3 and TRBJ2-7, with a weak D call TRBD1 (5 bases). Germline V CDR1 and CDR2: LGHNA, YSLEER. Deletions cut 3 bases from V and 6 bases from J, with 12 bases between. The CDR3 runs to 13 residues.

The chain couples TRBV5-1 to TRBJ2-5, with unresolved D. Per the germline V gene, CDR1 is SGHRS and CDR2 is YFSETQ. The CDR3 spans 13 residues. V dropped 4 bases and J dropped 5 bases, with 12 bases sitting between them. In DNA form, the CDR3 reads TGCGCCAGCAGCACTTACTTAGAGGAGACCCAGTACTTC. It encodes CASSTYLEETQYF.

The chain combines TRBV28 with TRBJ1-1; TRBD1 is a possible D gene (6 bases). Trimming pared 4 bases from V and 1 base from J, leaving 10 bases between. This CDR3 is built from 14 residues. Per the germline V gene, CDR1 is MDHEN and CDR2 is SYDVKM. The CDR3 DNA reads TGTGCCAGCAGTTCGGGGGGCGGGAACACTGAAGCTTTCTTT. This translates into CASSSGGGNTEAFF.

The CDR3 region has the DNA TGTGCCAGCAGTTCGTCGGGGGCTCATGGAAACACCATATATTTT. This sequence encodes CASSSSGAHGNTIYF. The V call is TRBV6-1, the J call TRBJ1-3; maybe TRBD1 (6 bases). Germline V gives CDR1 MNHNS, CDR2 SASEGT. Trimming removed 5 bases from V and 3 bases from J, with 14 bases in between. This CDR3 has 15 amino acids.

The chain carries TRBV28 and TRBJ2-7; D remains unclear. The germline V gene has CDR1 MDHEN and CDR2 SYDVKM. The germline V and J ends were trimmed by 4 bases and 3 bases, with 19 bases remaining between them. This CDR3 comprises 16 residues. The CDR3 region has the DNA TGTGCCAGCAGTTCACCCCGTATTCCGTATTACTACGAGCAGTACTTC. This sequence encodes CASSSPRIPYYYEQYF. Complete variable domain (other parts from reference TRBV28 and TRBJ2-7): DVKVTQSSRYLVKRTGEKVFLECVQDMDHENMFWYRQDPGLGLRLIYFSYDVKMKEKGDIPEGYSVSREKKERFSLILESASTNQTSMYLCASSSPRIPYYYEQYFGPGTRLTVT.

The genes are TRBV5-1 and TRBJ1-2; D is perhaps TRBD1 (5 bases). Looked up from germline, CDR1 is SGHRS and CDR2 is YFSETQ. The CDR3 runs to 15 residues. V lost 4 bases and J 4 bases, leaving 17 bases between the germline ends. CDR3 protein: CASSIGTGETYGYTF. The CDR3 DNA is TGCGCCAGCAGCATCGGGACTGGGGAAACCTATGGCTACACCTTC. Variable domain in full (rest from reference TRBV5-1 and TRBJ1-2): KAGVTQTPRYLIKTRGQQVTLSCSPISGHRSVSWYQQTPGQGLQFLFEYFSETQRNKGNFPGRFSGRQFSNSRSEMNVSTLELGDSALYLCASSIGTGETYGYTFGSGTRLTVV.